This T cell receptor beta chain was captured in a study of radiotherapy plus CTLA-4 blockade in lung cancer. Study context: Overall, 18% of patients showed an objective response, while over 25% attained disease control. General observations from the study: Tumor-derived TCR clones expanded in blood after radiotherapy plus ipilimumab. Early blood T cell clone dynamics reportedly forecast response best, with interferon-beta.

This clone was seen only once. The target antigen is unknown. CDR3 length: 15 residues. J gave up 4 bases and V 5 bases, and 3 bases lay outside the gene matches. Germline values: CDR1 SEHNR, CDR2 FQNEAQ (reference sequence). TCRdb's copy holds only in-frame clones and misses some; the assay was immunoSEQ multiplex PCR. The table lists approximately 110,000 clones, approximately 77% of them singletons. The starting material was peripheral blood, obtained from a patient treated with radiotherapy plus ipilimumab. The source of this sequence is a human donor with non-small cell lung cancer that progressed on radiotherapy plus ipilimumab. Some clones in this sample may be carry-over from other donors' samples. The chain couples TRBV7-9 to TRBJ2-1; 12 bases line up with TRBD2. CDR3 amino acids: CASSKTSGGYNEQFF. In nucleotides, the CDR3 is TGTGCCAGCAGCAAGACTAGCGGGGGTTACAATGAGCAGTTCTTC.